What follows describes a single T cell receptor (beta chain). Method: immunoSEQ multiplex PCR; TCRdb's copy keeps in-frame clones and lacks some. The data hold 200,000 to 300,000 clones, with 70% to 90% observed a single time. This sample stems from a study of blood T cell repertoires in COVID-19. The CDR3 has 15 residues. The V gene end was trimmed by 5 bases and the J gene end by 4 bases; junction bases not matched to a gene: 8. Germline V lookup: CDR1 MNHEY, CDR2 SVGAGI. The receptor comes from a human donor in a cohort sampled during active COVID-19. The chain combines TRBV6-5 with TRBJ1-1; 9 bases map to TRBD1. What was sequenced was peripheral blood. The CDR3 DNA follows: TGTGCCAGCAGTCCCAGGGGACAGGGTTTCACTGAAGCTTTCTTT. Protein sequence: CASSPRGQGFTEAFF.